The rows below give T cell receptor beta chains drawn from one sample of a study of early T cells in non-severe SARS-CoV-2 infection. Via MiXCR, TCRdb re-called the 5' RACE reads, giving one row per CDR3 protein. The sample shows 20,000 to 25,000 distinct CDR3 sequences, roughly 4% of them seen only once. The sequenced material came from whole blood. Receptors originate from an adult who was a healthcare worker with PCR-confirmed SARS-CoV-2 infection or an uninfected control (not recorded which). Both conserved end residues are part of each CDR3. A D gene is named only where the DNA matches it firmly. The size entry is marked missing in some rows and otherwise reads once, few, many or a size class.

size: many; V: TRBV20-1; D: -; J: TRBJ1-1; CDR3: CSHRIAGRNTEAFF; DNA: TGCAGTCACCGTATAGCAGGGCGGAACACTGAAGCTTTCTTT
size: few; V: TRBV14; D: TRBD2; J: TRBJ2-2; CDR3: CASSQTSPGELFF; DNA: TGTGCCAGCAGCCAGACTAGCCCCGGGGAGCTGTTTTTT
size: many; V: TRBV10-3; D: TRBD1; J: TRBJ1-1; CDR3: CAISGQGTDYEAFF; DNA: TGTGCCATCAGCGGACAGGGGACCGACTATGAAGCTTTCTTT
size: many; V: TRBV3-1; D: TRBD1; J: TRBJ2-7; CDR3: CASSRGTVAYEQYF; DNA: TGTGCCAGCAGCCGGGGGACAGTAGCCTACGAGCAGTACTTC
size: many; V: TRBV30; D: -; J: TRBJ1-5; CDR3: CAWSGRANQPQHF; DNA: TGTGCCTGGAGTGGCAGGGCCAATCAGCCCCAGCATTTT
size: many; V: TRBV12-5; D: -; J: TRBJ1-1; CDR3: CASAWGLNTEAFF; DNA: TGTGCTAGTGCCTGGGGGCTGAACACTGAAGCTTTCTTT
size: many; V: TRBV29-1; D: -; J: TRBJ1-1; CDR3: CSALSRNTEAFF; DNA: TGCAGCGCCCTTTCCAGGAACACTGAAGCTTTCTTT
size: many; V: TRBV12-3/TRBV12-4; D: TRBD1; J: TRBJ1-1; CDR3: CLTWGQGATGGAFF; DNA: TGTCTCACTTGGGGACAGGGGGCCACCGGGGGAGCTTTCTTT
size: -; V: TRBV24-1; D: -; J: TRBJ2-3; CDR3: CATSDPGATDTQYF; DNA: TGTGCCACCAGTGATCCCGGGGCCACAGATACGCAGTATTTT
size: -; V: TRBV5-5; D: TRBD1; J: TRBJ1-1; CDR3: CASSPQDRDDTEAFF; DNA: TGTGCCAGCAGCCCTCAGGACAGGGATGACACTGAAGCTTTCTTT
size: medium-sized; V: TRBV25-1; D: TRBD1; J: TRBJ2-3; CDR3: CASSPRTGGADTQYF; DNA: TGTGCCAGCAGTCCCCGGACAGGGGGAGCAGATACGCAGTATTTT